The entry that follows covers one T cell receptor (beta chain) sequence. Its specificity is unknown. The data originate from a study of T cell responses to AZD1222 COVID-19 vaccine. As for the study in general: The analysis combined second doses at about 4 or about 12 weeks. Overall study findings and caveats: Donors in the cohort were predominantly white British and more often female, and clonal diversity was possibly underestimated. Vaccine-associated CD4 TCRs spanned spike, dominant at 160-218 and 743-854. Samples come after the peak T cell response, not at day 14.

Generated by immunoSEQ multiplex PCR, the TCRdb table keeps only in-frame clones and is missing some. Found here are roughly 160,000 clones, roughly 90% of them singletons; the top ten hold roughly 5.5%. The CDR3 sequence is 13 residues long. From germline, CDR1 is SGHTA and CDR2 FQGNSA. Trimming took off 1 base at V and 11 bases at J, with 14 bases between the two ends. Here the sequenced sample was peripheral blood, taken on day 0 of AZD1222 vaccination. The source is an adult in good health. The chain employs TRBV7-2 and TRBJ1-1; tentative D call: TRBD1 (6 bases). The CDR3 loop is CASSLGRGFTAFF. CDR3 DNA sequence: TGTGCCAGCAGCTTAGGGAGGGGGTTCACGGCTTTCTTT.